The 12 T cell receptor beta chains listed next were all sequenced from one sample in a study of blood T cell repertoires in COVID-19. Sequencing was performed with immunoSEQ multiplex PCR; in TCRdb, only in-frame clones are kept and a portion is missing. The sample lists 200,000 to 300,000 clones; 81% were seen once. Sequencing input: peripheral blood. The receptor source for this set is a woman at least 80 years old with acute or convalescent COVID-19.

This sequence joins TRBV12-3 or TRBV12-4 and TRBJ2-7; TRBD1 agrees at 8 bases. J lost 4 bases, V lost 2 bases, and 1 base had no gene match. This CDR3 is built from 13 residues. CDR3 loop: CASSLTGGYEQYF. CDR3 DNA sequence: TGTGCCAGCAGTTTAACAGGGGGATACGAGCAGTACTTC.

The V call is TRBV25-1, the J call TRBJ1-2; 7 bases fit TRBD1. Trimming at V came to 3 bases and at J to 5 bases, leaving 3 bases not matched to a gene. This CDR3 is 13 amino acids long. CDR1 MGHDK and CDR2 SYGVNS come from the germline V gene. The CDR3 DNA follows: TGTGCCAGCAGTGAGACAGGGAAGTATGGCTACACCTTC. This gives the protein CASSETGKYGYTF.

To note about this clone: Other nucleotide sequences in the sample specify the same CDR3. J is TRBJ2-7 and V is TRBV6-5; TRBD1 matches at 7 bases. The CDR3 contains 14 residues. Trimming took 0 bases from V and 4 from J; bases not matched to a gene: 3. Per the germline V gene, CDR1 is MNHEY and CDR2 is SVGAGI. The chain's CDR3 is CASSYSNRGYEQYF. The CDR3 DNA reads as TGTGCCAGCAGTTACTCGAACAGGGGTTACGAGCAGTACTTC.

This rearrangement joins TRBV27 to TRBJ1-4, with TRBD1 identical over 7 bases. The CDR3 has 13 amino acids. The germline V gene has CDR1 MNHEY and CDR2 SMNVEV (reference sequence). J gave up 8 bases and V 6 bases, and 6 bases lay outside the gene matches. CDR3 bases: TGTGCCAGCAGCCGACAGGGCGGCGAAAAACTGTTTTTT. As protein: CASSRQGGEKLFF.

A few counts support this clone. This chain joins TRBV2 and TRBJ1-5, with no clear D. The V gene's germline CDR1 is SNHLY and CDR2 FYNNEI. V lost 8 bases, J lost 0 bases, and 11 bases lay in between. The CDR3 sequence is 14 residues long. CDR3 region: CASGTVNSNQPQHF. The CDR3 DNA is TGTGCCAGCGGTACAGTGAATAGCAATCAGCCCCAGCATTTT.

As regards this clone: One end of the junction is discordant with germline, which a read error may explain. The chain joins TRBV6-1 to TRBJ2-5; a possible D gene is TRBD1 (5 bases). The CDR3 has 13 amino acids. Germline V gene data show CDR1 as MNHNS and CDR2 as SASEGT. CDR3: CASREGAIETQYF. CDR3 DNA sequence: TGTGCCAGCAGGGAAGGGGCCATAGAGACCCAGTACTTC.

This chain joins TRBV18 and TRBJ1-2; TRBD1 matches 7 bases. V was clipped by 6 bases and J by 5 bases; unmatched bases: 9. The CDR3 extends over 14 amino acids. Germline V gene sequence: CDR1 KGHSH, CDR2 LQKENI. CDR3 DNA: TGTGCCAGCTCCCCAGGGGGGGACACGTATGGCTACACCTTC. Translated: CASSPGGDTYGYTF.

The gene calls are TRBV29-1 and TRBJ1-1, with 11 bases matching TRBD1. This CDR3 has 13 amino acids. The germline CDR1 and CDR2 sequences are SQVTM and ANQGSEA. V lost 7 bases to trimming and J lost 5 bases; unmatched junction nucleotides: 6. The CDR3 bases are TGCAGCGGGGGGACAGGGGGAGATACTGAAGCTTTCTTT. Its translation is CSGGTGGDTEAFF. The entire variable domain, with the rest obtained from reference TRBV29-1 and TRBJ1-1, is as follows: SAVISQKPSRDICQRGTSLTIQCQVDSQVTMMFWYRQQPGQSLTLIATANQGSEATYESGFVIDKFPISRPNLTFSTLTVSNMSPEDSSIYLCSGGTGGDTEAFFGQGTRLTVV.

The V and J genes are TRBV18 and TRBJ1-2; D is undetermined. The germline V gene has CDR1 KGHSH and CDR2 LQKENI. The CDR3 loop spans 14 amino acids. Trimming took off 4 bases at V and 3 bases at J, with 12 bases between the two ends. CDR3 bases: TGTGCCAGCTCACTCCAATTAGAGGACTATGGCTACACCTTC. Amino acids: CASSLQLEDYGYTF.

This CDR3 reads CASSVLGGYEQYF. The CDR3 coding sequence is TGTGCCAGCAGCGTATTAGGGGGCTACGAGCAGTACTTC. V usage is TRBV9 and J usage is TRBJ2-7, with TRBD1 as a possible D gene (6 bases). This CDR3 spans 13 amino acids. Trimming took 1 base from V and 3 from J, leaving 8 bases between them. Germline V CDR1 and CDR2: SGDLS, YYNGEE.

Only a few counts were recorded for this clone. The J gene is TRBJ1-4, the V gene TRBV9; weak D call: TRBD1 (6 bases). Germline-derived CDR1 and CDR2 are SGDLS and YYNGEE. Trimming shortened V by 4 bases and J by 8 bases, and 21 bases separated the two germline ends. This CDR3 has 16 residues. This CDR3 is CASSPLEIRGDEKLFF. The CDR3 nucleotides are TGTGCCAGCAGCCCCCTAGAGATCAGGGGAGACGAAAAACTGTTTTTT.

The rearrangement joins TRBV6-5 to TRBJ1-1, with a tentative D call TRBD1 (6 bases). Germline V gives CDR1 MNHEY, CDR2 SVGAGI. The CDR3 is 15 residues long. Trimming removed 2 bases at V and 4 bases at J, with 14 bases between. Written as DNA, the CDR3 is TGTGCCAGCAGTTACAGTCGGGGGGCCATCACTGAAGCTTTCTTT. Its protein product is CASSYSRGAITEAFF.